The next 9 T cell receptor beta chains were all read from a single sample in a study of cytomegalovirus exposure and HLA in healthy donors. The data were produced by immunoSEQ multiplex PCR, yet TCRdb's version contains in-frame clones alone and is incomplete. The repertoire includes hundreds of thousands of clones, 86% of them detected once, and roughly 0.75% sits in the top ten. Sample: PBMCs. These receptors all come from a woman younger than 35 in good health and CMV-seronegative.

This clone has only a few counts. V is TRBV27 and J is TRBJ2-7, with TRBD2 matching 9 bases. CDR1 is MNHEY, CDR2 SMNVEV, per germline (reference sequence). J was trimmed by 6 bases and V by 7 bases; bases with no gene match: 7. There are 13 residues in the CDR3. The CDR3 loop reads CASKQRGAGEQYF. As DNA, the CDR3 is TGTGCCAGCAAGCAGCGGGGGGCGGGCGAGCAGTACTTC.

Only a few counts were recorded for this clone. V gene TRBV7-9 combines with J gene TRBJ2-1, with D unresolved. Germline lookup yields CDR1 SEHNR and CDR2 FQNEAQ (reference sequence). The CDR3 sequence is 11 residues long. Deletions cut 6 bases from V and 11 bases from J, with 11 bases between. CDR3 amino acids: CASSQTLKQFF. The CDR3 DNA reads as TGTGCCAGCAGTCAGACACTCAAGCAGTTCTTC.

The CDR3 sequence is CASSRTGAGTYNEQFF. The CDR3, as DNA: TGCGCCAGCAGTCGCACGGGAGCGGGTACCTACAATGAGCAGTTCTTC. The chain joins TRBV4-1 to TRBJ2-1; possibly TRBD2 for D (6 bases). This CDR3 contains 16 residues. Trimming stripped 6 bases from V and 2 bases from J, with 17 bases between. Per germline, CDR1 MGHRA and CDR2 YSYEKL.

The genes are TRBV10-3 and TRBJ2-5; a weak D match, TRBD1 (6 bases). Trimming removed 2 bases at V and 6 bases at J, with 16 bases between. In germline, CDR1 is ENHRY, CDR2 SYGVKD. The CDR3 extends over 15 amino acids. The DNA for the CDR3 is TGTGCCATCAGTGAGGAACAGGGTACCCTACAGACCCAGTACTTC. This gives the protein CAISEEQGTLQTQYF.

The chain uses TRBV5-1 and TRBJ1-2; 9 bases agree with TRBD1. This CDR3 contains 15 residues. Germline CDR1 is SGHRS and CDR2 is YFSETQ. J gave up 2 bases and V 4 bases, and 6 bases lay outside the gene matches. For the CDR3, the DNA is TGCGCCAGCAGCCCGGACAGGGGCCCGAACTATGGCTACACCTTC. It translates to CASSPDRGPNYGYTF. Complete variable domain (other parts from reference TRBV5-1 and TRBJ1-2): KAGVTQTPRYLIKTRGQQVTLSCSPISGHRSVSWYQQTPGQGLQFLFEYFSETQRNKGNFPGRFSGRQFSNSRSEMNVSTLELGDSALYLCASSPDRGPNYGYTFGSGTRLTVV.

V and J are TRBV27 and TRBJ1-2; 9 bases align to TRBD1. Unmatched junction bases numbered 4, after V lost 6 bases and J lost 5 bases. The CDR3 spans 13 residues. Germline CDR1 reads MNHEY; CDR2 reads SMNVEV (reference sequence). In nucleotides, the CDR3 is TGTGCCAGCAGGCGGACAGGGGCATATGGCTACACCTTC. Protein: CASRRTGAYGYTF.

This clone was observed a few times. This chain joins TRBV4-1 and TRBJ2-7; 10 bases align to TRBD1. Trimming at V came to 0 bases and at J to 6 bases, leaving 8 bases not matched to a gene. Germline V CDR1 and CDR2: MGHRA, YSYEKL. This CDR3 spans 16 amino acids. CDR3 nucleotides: TGCGCCAGCAGCCAAGAATGGGGGACAGGGGCCGTCGAGCAGTACTTC. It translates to CASSQEWGTGAVEQYF.

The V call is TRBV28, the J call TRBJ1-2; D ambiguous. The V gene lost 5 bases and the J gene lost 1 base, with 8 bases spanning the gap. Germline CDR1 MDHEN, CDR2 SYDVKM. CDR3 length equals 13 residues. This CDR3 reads CASSPRGNYGYTF. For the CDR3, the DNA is TGTGCCAGCAGTCCCCGCGGTAACTATGGCTACACCTTC.

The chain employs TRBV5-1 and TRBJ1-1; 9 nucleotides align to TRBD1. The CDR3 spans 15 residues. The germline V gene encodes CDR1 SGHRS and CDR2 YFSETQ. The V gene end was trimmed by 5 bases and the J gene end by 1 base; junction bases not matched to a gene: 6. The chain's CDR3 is CASSQTGQGNTEAFF. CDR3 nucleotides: TGCGCCAGCAGTCAAACGGGACAGGGGAACACTGAAGCTTTCTTT.